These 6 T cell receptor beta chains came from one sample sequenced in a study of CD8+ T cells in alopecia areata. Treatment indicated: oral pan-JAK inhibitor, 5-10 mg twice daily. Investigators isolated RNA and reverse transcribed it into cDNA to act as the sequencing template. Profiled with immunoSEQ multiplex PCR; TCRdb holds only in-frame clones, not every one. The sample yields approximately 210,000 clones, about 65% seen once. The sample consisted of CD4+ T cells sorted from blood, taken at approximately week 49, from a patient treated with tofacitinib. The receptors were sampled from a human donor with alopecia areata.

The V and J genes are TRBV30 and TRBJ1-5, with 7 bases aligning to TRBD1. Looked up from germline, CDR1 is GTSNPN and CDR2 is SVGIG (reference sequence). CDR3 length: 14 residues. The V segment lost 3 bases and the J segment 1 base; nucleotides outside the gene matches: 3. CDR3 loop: CAWRGTASNQPQHF. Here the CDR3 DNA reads TGTGCCTGGAGAGGGACAGCAAGCAATCAGCCCCAGCATTTT.

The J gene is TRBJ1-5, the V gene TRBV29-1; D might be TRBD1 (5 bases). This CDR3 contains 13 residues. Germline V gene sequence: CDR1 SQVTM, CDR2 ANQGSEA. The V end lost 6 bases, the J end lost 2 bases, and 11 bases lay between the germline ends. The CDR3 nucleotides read TGCAGCGTGCTGGACACGGGCAATCAGCCCCAGCATTTT. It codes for CSVLDTGNQPQHF.

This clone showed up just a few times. The CDR3 spells CSVITGRVEAFF. In nucleotides, the CDR3 is TGCAGCGTGATCACAGGACGAGTTGAAGCTTTCTTT. The chain couples TRBV29-1 to TRBJ1-1; the D gene is possibly TRBD1 (5 bases). The CDR3 covers 12 residues. Per germline, CDR1 SQVTM and CDR2 ANQGSEA. V lost 6 bases, J lost 7 bases, and 15 bases lay in between. Together with reference TRBV29-1 and TRBJ1-1, the CDR3 gives the full variable domain: SAVISQKPSRDICQRGTSLTIQCQVDSQVTMMFWYRQQPGQSLTLIATANQGSEATYESGFVIDKFPISRPNLTFSTLTVSNMSPEDSSIYLCSVITGRVEAFFGQGTRLTVV.

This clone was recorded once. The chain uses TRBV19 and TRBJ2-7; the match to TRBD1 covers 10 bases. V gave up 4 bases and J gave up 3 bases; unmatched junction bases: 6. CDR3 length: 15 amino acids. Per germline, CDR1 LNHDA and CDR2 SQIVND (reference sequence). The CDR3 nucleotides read TGTGCCAGTAGTACCCCGGGACAGGGGTACTACGAGCAGTACTTC. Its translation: CASSTPGQGYYEQYF.

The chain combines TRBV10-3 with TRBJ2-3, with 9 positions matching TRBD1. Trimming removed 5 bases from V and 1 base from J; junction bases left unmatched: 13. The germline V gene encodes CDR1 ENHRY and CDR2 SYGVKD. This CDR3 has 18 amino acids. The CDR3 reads CAISKTGTGSLGTDTQYF. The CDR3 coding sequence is TGTGCCATCAGTAAGACCGGGACAGGGTCCTTGGGCACAGATACGCAGTATTTT.

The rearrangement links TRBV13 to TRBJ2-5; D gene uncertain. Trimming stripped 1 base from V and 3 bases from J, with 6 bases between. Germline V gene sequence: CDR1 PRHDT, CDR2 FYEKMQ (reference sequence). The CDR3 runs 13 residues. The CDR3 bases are TGTGCCAGCAGCTTAGTCCCAAAAGAGACCCAGTACTTC. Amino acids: CASSLVPKETQYF. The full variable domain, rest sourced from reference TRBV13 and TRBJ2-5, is AAGVIQSPRHLIKEKRETATLKCYPIPRHDTVYWYQQGPGQDPQFLISFYEKMQSDKGSIPDRFSAQQFSDYHSELNMSSLELGDSALYFCASSLVPKETQYFGPGTRLLVL.